The source of this T cell receptor (beta chain) is a study of somatic mutations in cytotoxic T cells in rheumatoid arthritis. CDR3 size: 18 residues. Losses at the gene ends were 0 bases for V and 0 bases for J; bases not matched to a gene: 9. Germline V gene lookup returns CDR1 LNHDA and CDR2 SQIVND (reference sequence). Some clones are missing from TCRdb's copy, which holds only in-frame ones; the method was immunoSEQ multiplex PCR. In the table there are about 10,000 clones, under 95% of which are singletons. Sample: CD8+ T cells sorted from blood. This rearrangement joins TRBV19 to TRBJ2-3, with 7 positions matching TRBD2. The origin of this receptor is a woman between 18 and 29 years old with rheumatoid arthritis. CDR3 loop: CASSIDLAGEISTDTQYF. CDR3 nucleotides: TGTGCCAGTAGTATAGATCTGGCGGGGGAGATTAGCACAGATACGCAGTATTTT.